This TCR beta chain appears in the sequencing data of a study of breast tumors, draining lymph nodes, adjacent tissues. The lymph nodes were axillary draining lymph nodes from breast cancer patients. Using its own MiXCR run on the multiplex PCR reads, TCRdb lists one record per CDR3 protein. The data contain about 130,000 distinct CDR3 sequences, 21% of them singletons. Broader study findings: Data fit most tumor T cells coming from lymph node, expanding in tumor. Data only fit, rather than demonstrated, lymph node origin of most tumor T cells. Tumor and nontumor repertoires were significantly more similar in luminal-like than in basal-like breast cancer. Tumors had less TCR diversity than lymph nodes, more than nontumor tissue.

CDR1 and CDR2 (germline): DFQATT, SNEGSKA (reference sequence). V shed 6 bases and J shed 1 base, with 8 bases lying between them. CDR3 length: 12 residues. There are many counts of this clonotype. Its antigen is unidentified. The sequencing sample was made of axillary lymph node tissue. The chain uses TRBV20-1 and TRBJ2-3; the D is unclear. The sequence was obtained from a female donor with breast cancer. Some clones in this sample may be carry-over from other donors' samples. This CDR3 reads CSATTGTDTQYF. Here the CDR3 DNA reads TGCAGTGCAACGACGGGCACAGATACGCAGTATTTT.